The entry below gives a single T cell receptor beta chain sequence along with its context. This entry belongs to a study of neoadjuvant anti-PD-1 for oral cavity cancer. This CDR3 spans 12 amino acids. Germline loops: CDR1 MNHEY, CDR2 SVGAGI. The germline V and J ends were trimmed by 7 bases and 5 bases, with 11 bases remaining between them. Clones were read by immunoSEQ multiplex PCR, and TCRdb kept only the in-frame ones, dropping some. This table holds about 79,000 clones, about 83% found once. This specimen was PBMCs, taken before nivolumab (anti-PD-1) treatment. J is TRBJ2-5 and V is TRBV6-5; D remains ambiguous. The TCR originated in a person aged 40 to 85 with oral cavity squamous cell carcinoma. The CDR3, as DNA: TGTGCCAGCACGGGCCTGGGGGAGACCCAGTACTTC. It specifies CASTGLGETQYF.